This record covers a single TCR beta chain. No antigen is known for it. The V and J ends lost 4 bases and 2 bases, in that order; junction bases with no gene match: 5. The CDR3 is 17 residues long. Germline V gene lookup returns CDR1 SGHRS and CDR2 YFSETQ. The entry originates in a study of cytomegalovirus exposure and HLA in healthy donors. At the level of the study: There were 350 to 450 genotyped donors. Of these, about 81% fell in the genetic ancestry cluster associated with self-reported Caucasian donors.

Study-wide results and limits: The classifier reportedly diagnosed cytomegalovirus status with high specificity and sensitivity. The study flagged some 180 TCR beta chains as cytomegalovirus-associated.

It was with 60 Vbeta and 13 Jbeta primers that the PCR ran. Generated by immunoSEQ multiplex PCR, the TCRdb table keeps only in-frame clones and is missing some. The repertoire holds fewer than 90,000 clones, with 76% as singletons. The genes are TRBV5-1 and TRBJ2-3; 15 bases map to TRBD2. This TCR came from a male donor in good health and CMV-seronegative. The sample consisted of PBMCs. Here the CDR3 reads CASSPGTSGRSTDTQYF. The DNA for the CDR3 is TGCGCCAGCAGCCCAGGGACTAGCGGGAGGTCCACAGATACGCAGTATTTT.